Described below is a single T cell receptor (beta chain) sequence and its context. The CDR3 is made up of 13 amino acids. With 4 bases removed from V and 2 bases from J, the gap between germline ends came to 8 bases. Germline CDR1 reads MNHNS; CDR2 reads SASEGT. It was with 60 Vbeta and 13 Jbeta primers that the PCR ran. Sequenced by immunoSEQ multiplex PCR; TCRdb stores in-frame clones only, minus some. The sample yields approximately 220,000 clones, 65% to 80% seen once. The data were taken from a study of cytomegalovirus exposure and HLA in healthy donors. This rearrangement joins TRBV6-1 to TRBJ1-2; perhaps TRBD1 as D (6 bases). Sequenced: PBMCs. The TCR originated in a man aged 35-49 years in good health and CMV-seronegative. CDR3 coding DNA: TGTGCCAGCAGTGCCGACAGGAACTATGGCTACACCTTC. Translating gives CASSADRNYGYTF.